The table lists the clone carrying this T cell receptor beta chain with a few counts. The data are from a study of T cells after posttransplantation cyclophosphamide. Assay used: immunoSEQ multiplex PCR; TCRdb lists only in-frame clones, some missing. This sample has about 22,000 clones; almost 75% occur once, and the top ten carry 0.6% to 0.75%. This CDR3 contains 17 residues. Germline V gene data show CDR1 as SGHTA and CDR2 as FQGNSA. V shed 3 bases and J 4 bases; nucleotides not matched to a gene: 13. V is TRBV7-2 and J is TRBJ1-1; 8 positions agree with TRBD1. The sequenced material came from memory CD4+ T cells sorted from PBMCs. This sequence originates from a woman in her fifties or sixties in good health, CMV-negative, and a related stem cell transplant donor. The CDR3 DNA reads TGTGCCAGCAGCTTTATCCTCAGGGGGCGAAGGGGCACTGAAGCTTTCTTT. It codes for CASSFILRGRRGTEAFF.